This T cell receptor beta chain stems from a study of OX40 agonist ivuxolimab in advanced cancers. Study-level background: Ivuxolimab was a fully human IgG2 agonistic monoclonal antibody targeting the costimulatory receptor OX40 (CD134). Intravenous ivuxolimab was administered to patients every 2 weeks at six dose levels: 0.01, 0.1, 0.3, 1.5, 3 and 10 mg/kg. Among the roughly 52 dose-escalation patients, about 19 had hepatocellular carcinoma, some 15 melanoma, 9 renal cell carcinoma and 9 head and neck cancer. A male proportion of under 85% and a mean age of roughly 58 years, ranging from about 20 to 79, were recorded for the dose-escalation cohort. Patients were allowed to have had prior anti-PD-1, anti-PD-L1 or anti-CTLA-4 therapy, and approximately 40% of the dose-escalation patients had been treated with checkpoint inhibitors. Partial responses occurred in three dose-escalation patients: two with cutaneous melanoma and one with hepatocellular carcinoma. The point of sequencing TCRbeta in the periphery was to test whether ivuxolimab changed TCR sequence diversity and drove clonal T-cell expansion. The paper covers the monotherapy dose-escalation part of the phase I ivuxolimab trial, which included N of about 56 patients.

From a lookup of the germline V gene (reference sequence), CDR1 and CDR2 are GTSNPN and SVGIG. V loses 0 bases of germline sequence and J loses 4 bases, and the interval between the two ends is 10 bases. The CDR3 covers 14 residues, taking in both the cysteine and the phenylalanine. CDR3 DNA only is kept here, 42 bases in frame from base 1. For sequencing of the TCRbeta CDR3 region, genomic DNA was extracted from the sorted cells. TCRbeta CDR3 regions were sequenced using the immunoSEQ Assay. Not all clones reach the TCRdb copy of this immuneACCESS table, which keeps in-frame sequences only. Checked studies attribute under half of the gap to unresolved V genes and leave the rest unexplained. Counted in this sample were about 64,000 clones; roughly 87% of them appeared once. Under 3.5% of the sample comes from the top ten. The trial excluded patients who had a history of autoimmune disease or were on systemic immunosuppression. Peripheral blood for TCR sequencing was drawn from every dose cohort at baseline, at cycle 4 day 1 and at cycle 7 day 1. The samples were drawn from a first-in-human, open-label, multicenter phase I dose-escalation trial of ivuxolimab. Adults with locally advanced or metastatic head and neck squamous cell, hepatocellular, melanoma or renal cell carcinoma were enrolled in the trial. Before TCR sequencing, CD4+ T cells and CD8+ T cells were sorted from peripheral blood as separate populations.

Details on this clone: Its antigen remains undetermined. No quality values exist for individual bases; no much larger clone is one base distant.

Summary of the overall study and its limitations: At doses from 0.1 to 3.0 mg/kg, clonal expansion was seen in both CD4+ and CD8+ blood T cells between baseline and week 6. Partial responders in the 0.1-3.0 mg/kg groups had among the lowest normalized peripheral clonal expansion, especially among CD8+ T cells. After ivuxolimab, CD8+ T cells had more expanded clones than CD4+ T cells on average. Low levels of normalized T-cell clonal expansion were also seen in some patients who did not respond. Which antigens the clonally expanded peripheral T cells were specific for was not determined.

This TCR was sampled from an adult with an advanced solid tumor such as melanoma, head and neck, liver or kidney cancer. Recombination joined TRBV30 with TRBJ1-5; TRBD1 is a possible D gene, resting on 5 matching bases. Specimen: CD4+ or CD8+ T cells sorted from blood, collected in a trial of the OX40 agonist ivuxolimab. DNA sequence: TGTGCCTGGAGTGTACCGGGGGGGAATCAGCCCCAGCATTTT. This translates into CAWSVPGGNQPQHF.